This T cell receptor (beta chain) was retrieved from a study of blood T cell repertoires in COVID-19. In the study's own analysis: Estimated nucleated cell counts came from reference gene primer amplification. Assay used: immunoSEQ multiplex PCR; TCRdb lists only in-frame clones, some missing. That table gives V, J and clone size, and the DNA gave D and trimming. Counted here are 25,000 to 35,000 clones, approximately 85% occurring once; the ten biggest clones make up about 9.7%. Trimming at V came to 1 base and at J to 4 bases, leaving 3 bases not matched to a gene. Germline CDR1 reads SGHTA; CDR2 reads FQGTGA. The CDR3 has 15 amino acids.

This sequence originates from a man at least 80 years old with active COVID-19. The genes are TRBV7-3 and TRBJ2-1; the match to TRBD2 covers 8 bases. The sample was peripheral blood. The CDR3 DNA reads TGTGCCAGCAGCTTAAATTTAGCGGGGTACAATGAGCAGTTCTTC. Translation: CASSLNLAGYNEQFF.